This TCR beta chain was obtained from a study of blood T cell repertoires in COVID-19. Trimming shortened V by 1 base and J by 1 base, and 17 bases separated the two germline ends. This CDR3 contains 17 residues. Germline loops: CDR1 LGHNA, CDR2 YNFKEQ. Measured with immunoSEQ multiplex PCR; TCRdb has only the in-frame clones, and not every one. The repertoire has about 150,000 clones, about 79% of them found once; the top ten carry around 3.1%. The J gene is TRBJ2-7, the V gene TRBV4-2; D perhaps matches TRBD2 (5 bases). The sequence was collected from a woman aged 80 or over with acute or convalescent COVID-19. Sequenced: peripheral blood. As DNA, the CDR3 is TGTGCCAGCAGCCAAGCCGTTGGAGGCTCTCGATCCTACGAGCAGTACTTC. Its translation: CASSQAVGGSRSYEQYF.